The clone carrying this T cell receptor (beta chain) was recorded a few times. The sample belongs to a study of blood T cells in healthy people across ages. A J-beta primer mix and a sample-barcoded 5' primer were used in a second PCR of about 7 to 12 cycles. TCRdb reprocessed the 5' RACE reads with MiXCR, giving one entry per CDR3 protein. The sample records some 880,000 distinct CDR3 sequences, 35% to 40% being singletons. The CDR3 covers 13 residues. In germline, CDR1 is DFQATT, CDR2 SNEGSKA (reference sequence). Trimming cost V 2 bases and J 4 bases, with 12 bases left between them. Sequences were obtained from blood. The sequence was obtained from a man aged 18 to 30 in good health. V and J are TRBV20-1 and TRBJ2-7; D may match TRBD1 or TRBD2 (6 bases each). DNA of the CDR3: TGCAGTGCTAGAAAAGGGGGGAAATACGAGCAGTACTTC. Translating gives CSARKGGKYEQYF.